The text below deals with one TCR beta chain. It lacks a known antigen. No quality values exist for individual bases; no much larger clone is one base distant. The library was generated by the immunoSEQ multiplex PCR assay. In TCRdb, the immuneACCESS table is reduced to in-frame sequences with V and J assigned. These tables do not hold every clone; where another copy was compared, an unresolved V gene accounts for under half, and the others remain unexplained. This sample comprises roughly 30,000 clones, 75% to 90% of them detected only once. More than 9% of the sample lies in the top ten. This record comes from a study of T cell changes during pregnancy in multiple sclerosis (dated by TCRdb to about 2019). About the study as a whole: The study looked at changes in the T cell repertoire across pregnancy in women with multiple sclerosis.

V and J are truncated by 2 bases and 0 bases respectively, leaving an intervening sequence of 9 bases. The germline V gene (reference sequence) yields LNHDA for CDR1 and SQIVND for CDR2. The cysteine opens and the phenylalanine closes a CDR3 of 15 amino acids. The DNA shown is the 45-base CDR3, in frame from base 1. The clonotype originates from a female donor with multiple sclerosis, enrolled in a pregnancy study. Sample: CD8+ T cells from peripheral blood mononuclear cells, taken in the second trimester of pregnancy. The chain couples TRBV19 to TRBJ2-3; the D gene is not confidently resolved. The CDR3: CASSISLRSTDTQYF. The nucleotide sequence is given as TGTGCCAGTAGTATATCCCTCCGGAGCACAGATACGCAGTATTTT.